The clone carrying this T cell receptor (beta chain) turned up a few times. No antigen is known for it. These data come from a study of identical twins. Broader study findings: In cord blood, abundant beta clonotypes had fewer insertions; memory showed no trend. Modeled out-of-frame TCR alpha sharing in monozygotic twins fell below observed levels. Zero-insertion analyses might be partly confounded by invariant T cells like MAIT and iNKT.

This CDR3 is 15 amino acids long. With V trimmed by 2 bases and J by 7 bases, 7 bases remained unmatched. CDR1 MRHNA and CDR2 SNTAGT come from the germline V gene. A universal primer site was incorporated via template switching, and the cDNA contained unique molecular identifiers. Each CDR3 protein is one row after TCRdb ran MiXCR on the 5' RACE reads. The data show 400,000 to 550,000 distinct CDR3 sequences, around an eighth seen once. The data also belong to a second study, concerning yellow fever vaccine responses in identical twins.

The chain links TRBV6-4 to TRBJ2-1; 8 nucleotides match TRBD1. This clonotype originated in a young woman in good health. The sequenced sample was CD4+ T cells sorted from blood. The CDR3 DNA follows: TGTGCCAGCAGTGACCAACTCGGACAGGGTAATGAGCAGTTCTTC. Amino acid sequence: CASSDQLGQGNEQFF.